This T cell receptor beta chain was profiled in a study of Ad26.COV2.S vaccination and SARS-CoV-2 variants. Study-wide points: Among vaccine recipients, spike-specific TCR breadth exceeded that of placebo recipients.

Turning to this clone: The target antigen is unknown.

The repertoire was sequenced with immunoSEQ multiplex PCR; TCRdb's copy has only in-frame clones and lacks some. The sample lists about 330,000 clones, roughly 90% seen once, with roughly 6% in the top ten. Treatment given: some 20 received Ad26.COV2.S at low or high dose, single or two shots; roughly five received placebo; per-sample allocation not given. Specimens were obtained on day 63 following the first vaccine or placebo injection. The germline gives CDR1 SEHNR, CDR2 FQNEAQ (reference sequence). After removal of 5 bases from V and 0 bases from J, the junction contained 13 bases not matched to a gene. The CDR3 has 18 residues.

The rearrangement links TRBV7-9 to TRBJ1-5; 7 bases match TRBD1. The source material was peripheral blood, sampled in a trial of Ad26.COV2.S vaccine versus placebo. The TCR comes from a person aged 18-65 years who received the Ad26.COV2.S COVID-19 vaccine or a placebo. The DNA for the CDR3 is TGTGCCAGCAGCCCAGGGGGGTGGAGGGTTGATAGCAATCAGCCCCAGCATTTT. Translated: CASSPGGWRVDSNQPQHF. Full variable domain (outside the CDR3, taken from reference TRBV7-9 and TRBJ1-5): DTGVSQNPRHKITKRGQNVTFRCDPISEHNRLYWYRQTLGQGPEFLTYFQNEAQLEKSRLLSDRFSAERPKGSFSTLEIQRTEQGDSAMYLCASSPGGWRVDSNQPQHFGDGTRLSIL.